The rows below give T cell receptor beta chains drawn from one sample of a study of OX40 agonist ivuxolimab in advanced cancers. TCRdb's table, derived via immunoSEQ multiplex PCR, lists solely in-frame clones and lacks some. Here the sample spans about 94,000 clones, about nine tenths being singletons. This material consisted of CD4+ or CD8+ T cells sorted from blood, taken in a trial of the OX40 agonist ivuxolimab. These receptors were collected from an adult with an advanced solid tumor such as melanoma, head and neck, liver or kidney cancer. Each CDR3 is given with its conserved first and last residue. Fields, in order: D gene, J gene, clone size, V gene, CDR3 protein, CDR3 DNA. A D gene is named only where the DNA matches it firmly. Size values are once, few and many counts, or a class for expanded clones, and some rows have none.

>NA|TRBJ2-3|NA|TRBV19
CASSISRADTQYF
TGTGCCAGTAGTATATCCAGGGCAGATACGCAGTATTTT
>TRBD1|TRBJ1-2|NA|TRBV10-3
CAISESWTGSSPNYGYTF
TGTGCCATCAGTGAGTCCTGGACAGGTTCAAGTCCTAACTATGGCTACACCTTC
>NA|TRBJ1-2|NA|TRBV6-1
CASRDAGDYYGYTF
TGTGCCAGCAGGGACGCCGGGGACTACTATGGCTACACCTTC
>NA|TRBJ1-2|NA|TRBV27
CASSPSIGPYGYTF
TGTGCCAGCAGTCCCAGTATAGGACCATATGGCTACACCTTC
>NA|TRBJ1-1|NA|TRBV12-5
CASGSREVRTEAFF
TGTGCTAGTGGTTCCCGCGAGGTTAGGACTGAAGCTTTCTTT
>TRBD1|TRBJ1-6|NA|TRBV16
CASNQQGFGSPLHF
TGTGCCAGCAACCAACAGGGGTTTGGTTCACCCCTCCACTTT
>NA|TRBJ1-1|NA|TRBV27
CASSLLAGAGTEAFF
TGTGCCAGCAGTTTACTTGCAGGGGCTGGCACTGAAGCTTTCTTT
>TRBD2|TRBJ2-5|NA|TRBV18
CASSRRTSGEGTQYF
TGTGCCAGCTCACGACGGACTAGCGGGGAGGGGACCCAGTACTTC
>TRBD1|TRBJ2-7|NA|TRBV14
CASSPPVGTGAYEQYF
TGTGCCAGCAGCCCCCCCGTAGGGACAGGGGCCTACGAGCAGTACTTC
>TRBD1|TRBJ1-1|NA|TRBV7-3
CASSLHGTGTEAFF
TGTGCCAGCAGCTTACATGGGACAGGTACTGAAGCTTTCTTT
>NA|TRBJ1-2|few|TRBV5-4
CASSGGGAGGDYGYTF
TGTGCCAGCAGCGGAGGAGGGGCGGGAGGGGACTATGGCTACACCTTC
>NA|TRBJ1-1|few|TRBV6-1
CASSQNRNTEAFF
TGTGCCAGCAGCCAAAACAGAAACACTGAAGCTTTCTTT
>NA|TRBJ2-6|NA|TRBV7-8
CASSLPQGSGANVLTF
TGTGCCAGCAGCCTCCCTCAGGGCTCTGGGGCCAACGTCCTGACTTTC
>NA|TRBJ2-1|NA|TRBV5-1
CASGLGSGNEQFF
TGCGCCAGCGGGCTCGGGTCGGGCAATGAGCAGTTCTTC
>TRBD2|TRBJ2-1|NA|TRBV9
CASSVGLGLVYNEQFF
TGTGCCAGCAGCGTAGGATTGGGACTAGTGTACAATGAGCAGTTCTTC
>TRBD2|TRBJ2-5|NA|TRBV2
CASSEDWGGRETQYF
TGTGCCAGCAGTGAAGACTGGGGGGGAAGGGAGACCCAGTACTTC
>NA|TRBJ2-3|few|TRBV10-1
CASRAGSSTTDTQYF
TGCGCCAGCAGGGCTGGCTCGTCCACCACAGATACGCAGTATTTT
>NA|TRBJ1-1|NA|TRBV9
CASSVGRRFGTEAFF
TGTGCCAGCAGCGTAGGGAGAAGATTCGGTACTGAAGCTTTCTTT
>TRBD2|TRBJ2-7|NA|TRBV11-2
CASSLEQRGAYEQYF
TGTGCCAGCAGCTTAGAGCAGCGGGGGGCCTACGAGCAGTACTTC
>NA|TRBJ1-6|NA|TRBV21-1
CASSKARGQIYNSPLHF
TGTGCCAGCAGCAAAGCCCGTGGACAGATTTATAATTCACCCCTCCACTTT
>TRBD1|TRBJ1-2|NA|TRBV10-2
CASRSRQGDYGYTF
TGCGCCAGCAGGAGCCGACAGGGAGACTATGGCTACACCTTC
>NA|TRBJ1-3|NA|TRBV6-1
CASSDTGANSGNTIYF
TGTGCCAGCAGTGATACAGGCGCTAACTCTGGAAACACCATATATTTT
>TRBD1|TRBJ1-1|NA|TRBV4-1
CASSHTRDRGVGNTEAFF
TGCGCCAGCAGCCACACTCGGGACAGGGGGGTTGGGAACACTGAAGCTTTCTTT
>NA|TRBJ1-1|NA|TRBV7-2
CASSSGRNTEAFF
TGTGCCAGCAGCTCAGGCCGGAACACTGAAGCTTTCTTT
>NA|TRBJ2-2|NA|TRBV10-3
CAISPLGTGELFF
TGTGCCATCAGCCCACTTGGAACCGGGGAGCTGTTTTTT
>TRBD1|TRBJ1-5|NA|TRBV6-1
CASSEQGGLSSNQPQHF
TGTGCCAGCAGTGAACAGGGGGGCTTAAGTAGCAATCAGCCCCAGCATTTT
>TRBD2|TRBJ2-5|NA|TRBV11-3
CASSSGGSSGAETQYF
TGTGCCAGCAGCTCCGGGGGTAGTAGCGGGGCCGAGACCCAGTACTTC
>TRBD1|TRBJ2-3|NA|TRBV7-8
CASSSRGGTGNIADTQYF
TGTGCCAGCAGCTCCCGAGGGGGGACAGGGAATATCGCAGATACGCAGTATTTT
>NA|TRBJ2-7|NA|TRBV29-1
CSVLSPGDREYF
TGCAGCGTTCTGTCACCTGGCGATAGGGAGTACTTC
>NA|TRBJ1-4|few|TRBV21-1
CASSARDPAREKLFF
TGTGCCAGCAGCGCCCGGGACCCCGCTCGGGAAAAACTGTTTTTT
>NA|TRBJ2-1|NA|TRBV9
CASDPDSRGDEQFF
TGTGCCAGTGACCCGGACTCCAGGGGCGATGAGCAGTTCTTC
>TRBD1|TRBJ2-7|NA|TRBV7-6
CASSSTQGAYEQYF
TGTGCCAGCAGTTCCACTCAGGGGGCCTACGAGCAGTACTTC
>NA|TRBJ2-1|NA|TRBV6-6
CASSYPSAGPGEQFF
TGTGCCAGCAGTTACCCTAGCGCGGGTCCGGGGGAGCAGTTCTTC
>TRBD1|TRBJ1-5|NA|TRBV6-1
CASSDRDRGALPQHF
TGTGCCAGCAGTGACCGGGACAGGGGGGCCCTACCCCAGCATTTT
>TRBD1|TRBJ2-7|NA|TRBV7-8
CASSLVDRSSYEQYF
TGTGCCAGCAGCTTAGTGGACAGGTCCTCCTACGAGCAGTACTTC
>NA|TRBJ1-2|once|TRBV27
CASSSQGGGDGYTF
TGTGCCAGCAGTTCCCAAGGGGGGGGCGATGGCTACACCTTC